This passage covers 3 T cell receptor beta chains from one sample sequenced in a study of control samples from healthy donors and cancer patients. The data were produced by immunoSEQ multiplex PCR, yet TCRdb's version contains in-frame clones alone and is incomplete. The profile shows roughly 120,000 clones, approximately 94% of them singletons. Sequenced sample: blood. The receptors come from a man aged 25-45 years in good health.

The chain links TRBV27 to TRBJ2-7, with D possibly matching TRBD2 (5 bases). Trimming pared 3 bases from V and 2 bases from J, leaving 8 bases between. This CDR3 is built from 13 residues. CDR1 and CDR2 (germline): MNHEY, SMNVEV (reference sequence). The CDR3 here is CASSLDSTYEQYF. The CDR3 nucleotides read TGTGCCAGCAGTTTGGACTCCACCTACGAGCAGTACTTC.

The gene calls are TRBV7-9 and TRBJ1-1, with D perhaps TRBD1 (6 bases). The CDR3 consists of 15 residues. Germline V gene sequence: CDR1 SEHNR, CDR2 FQNEAQ (reference sequence). V was pared by 4 bases and J by 3 bases, with 15 bases between. CDR3 protein: CASSSPPTGHTEAFF. CDR3 nucleotides: TGTGCCAGCAGCTCCCCCCCCACAGGGCACACTGAAGCTTTCTTT.

The V gene is TRBV7-9, the J gene TRBJ1-5; D gene uncertain. The germline gives CDR1 SEHNR, CDR2 FQNEAQ (reference sequence). The V and J ends lost 10 bases and 0 bases respectively, with 13 bases between them. The CDR3 is 14 residues long. The CDR3: CATSTLNSNQPQHF. The CDR3 bases are TGTGCCACCTCAACGTTAAATAGCAATCAGCCCCAGCATTTT.